Below, 5 T cell receptor beta chains from the same sample are listed, as sequenced in a study of STAT5B mutations in CD4+ large granular lymphocyte leukemia. The assay was immunoSEQ multiplex PCR, and TCRdb's table has in-frame clones only and misses some. The sample lists over 25,000 clones; 70% to 85% were seen once. The sequenced sample was CD4+ T cells from blood buffy coats. Source of these receptors: a human donor in good health.

The V gene is TRBV11-3, the J gene TRBJ1-1; D is possibly TRBD1 (6 bases). This CDR3 has 13 residues. Germline V lookup: CDR1 SGHNT, CDR2 YENEEA. V lost 5 bases to trimming and J lost 3 bases, with 10 bases between them. The CDR3 coding sequence is TGTGCCAGCAGCCGGGGACAATACACTGAAGCTTTCTTT. It codes for CASSRGQYTEAFF.

This clone was seen more than once but under ten times. This chain links TRBV20-1 with TRBJ2-1; D might be TRBD2 (6 bases). Germline-derived CDR1 and CDR2 are DFQATT and SNEGSKA (reference sequence). The CDR3 extends over 11 amino acids. V lost 7 bases to trimming and J lost 10 bases, with 14 bases between them. The CDR3 coding sequence is TGCAGTGTGTATAGTGGGGGGGAGCAGTTCTTC. Its translation: CSVYSGGEQFF.

The V gene is TRBV7-9, the J gene TRBJ1-1, with D maybe TRBD1 (6 bases). CDR1 is SEHNR, CDR2 FQNEAQ, per germline (reference sequence). Deletions cut 1 base from V and 4 bases from J, with 10 bases between. This CDR3 has 14 amino acids. DNA of the CDR3: TGTGCCAGCAGCTTAGGAGAAGGGGGCACTGAAGCTTTCTTT. Amino acid sequence: CASSLGEGGTEAFF.

This clone has a handful of counts. The chain recombines TRBV10-3 with TRBJ1-1, with TRBD1 as a possible D gene (6 bases). Germline CDR1 is ENHRY and CDR2 is SYGVKD. The CDR3 runs 15 residues. Between the trimmed V and J ends, which lost 0 bases and 6 bases, there was a span of 14 bases. The CDR3 coding sequence is TGTGCCATCAGTGAGTCGTTCGGGGGGCGGGCTGAAGCTTTCTTT. Its translation: CAISESFGGRAEAFF.

The rearrangement joins TRBV5-5 to TRBJ2-7; a weak D match, TRBD1 (6 bases). CDR1 is SGHKS, CDR2 YYEKEE, per germline (reference sequence). Trimming cost V 0 bases and J 2 bases, with 12 bases left between them. The CDR3 spans 15 residues. CDR3 nucleotide sequence: TGTGCCAGCAGCTTGGCGGCAGGGGCCACCTACGAGCAGTACTTC. It translates to CASSLAAGATYEQYF.